This TCR beta chain was recovered during a study of T cell responses to AZD1222 COVID-19 vaccine (dated by TCRdb to the early 2020s). For context, the study as a whole: AZD1222 recipients given second doses at about 4 weeks or at about 12 weeks were pooled, since spike-specific TCR depth and breadth were not found to differ between the two schedules. TCR sequencing covered over 230 trial participants: 200 to 220 given two doses of AZD1222 and 26 given two doses of MenACWY control vaccine. Trial participants were enrolled into age subgroups of 18-55, 56-69 and 70-plus years, which contained 148, 28 and 57 TCR-sequenced participants, respectively. What the research found in general, with its limitations: No day 14 peak-response samples were available, so repertoires were characterized only after the peak T cell response. The whole spike protein was spanned by vaccine-associated CD4 TCRs, and dominant responses were seen in regions 160-218 and 743-854. Conclusions about previously exposed vaccinees are limited, since just six AZD1222 recipients were seropositive for SARS-CoV-2 at baseline. Epitopes outside the regions mutated in the B.1.351 and B.1.1.7 variants were reportedly recognized by nearly half of the unique spike-specific TCRs. In the small 56-69-year group, the increase in depth fell short of significance, most likely because of low power. Spike-specific TCR breadth and depth rose significantly after two AZD1222 doses compared with day 0 and with MenACWY recipients. Participants were mostly white British, with more females than males. The authors suggested clonal diversity may have been underestimated.

The CDR3 regions of human TCRbeta chains were subjected to immunosequencing. As for the original processing: TCRs in the repertoires were matched against a reference library of SARS-CoV-2-specific TCRs that had been generated with the MIRA antigen-specificity platform. Breadth meant the fraction of unique TCRs that were SARS-CoV-2-associated, whereas depth meant the fraction of total T cells that were SARS-CoV-2-associated. Using the MIRA data, every spike-specific TCR was mapped to the spike region that the TCR reacted to and assigned to either a CD4 or a CD8 class. Log10-transformed breadth and depth values were compared by one-way ANOVA with Sidak's multiple comparisons tests. Here the immuneACCESS table is served through TCRdb, limited to in-frame sequences with V and J called. Missing clones are a known gap in these copies; in checked studies unresolved V genes cover under half, and the rest lacks a known reason. The V and J calls and clone size are taken from that table; D and trimming were inferred from the DNA. Present in this sample are approximately 120,000 clones, more than 70% of which were seen just once. About 1.4% of the sample goes to the ten largest clones.

Notes on this clone: Its binding antigen is unknown. No base quality information exists; no much larger clone differs at one position.

The time point label, as the study defines it: baseline before first vaccination. Vaccinee samples came from UK trials COV001 and COV002, including a single-blind randomized controlled phase 2/3 trial of AZD1222 (ChAdOx1 nCoV-19) in healthy adults. For TCRbeta chain sequencing, PBMC samples from trial participants were taken at day 0 and at day 28 after the second dose. Taken from the germline V gene (reference sequence), the CDR1 and CDR2 loops are LNHDA and SQIVND. The junction shows trimming of 5 bases on V and 1 base on J, plus 17 bases between the germline ends. The CDR3 sequence holds 16 residues, the cysteine and phenylalanine included. The read is trimmed to its CDR3 DNA, 48 bases read in frame from base 1.

Here the chain combines TRBV19 and TRBJ1-1, and the D gene may be TRBD1, 5 bases matching. The origin of this receptor is an adult in good health. Sequences were derived from peripheral blood, sampled on day 0 of AZD1222 vaccination. The CDR3 loop reads CASSLAGPGPNTEAFF. The DNA is TGTGCCAGTAGTCTGGCCGGGCCAGGGCCGAACACTGAAGCTTTCTTT.